These 3 T cell receptor beta chains were all obtained from the same sample, sequenced in a study of blood T cell repertoires in COVID-19. The protocol was immunoSEQ multiplex PCR, while the TCRdb copy is restricted to in-frame clones and leaves out a portion. The sample contains roughly 250,000 clones, roughly 82% of which appear only once. The sequencing input was peripheral blood. The receptors were sampled from a woman at least 80 years old with active or convalescent COVID-19.

This clone occurred a few times. The chain is built from TRBV10-3 and TRBJ1-2; 9 bases match TRBD1. Germline assignment: CDR1 ENHRY and CDR2 SYGVKD. This CDR3 comprises 13 residues. V lost 7 bases and J lost 8; bases outside the gene matches: 8. CDR3 DNA sequence: TGTGCCATCACCTCAGGACAGGGGTGGGGCTACACCTTC. Translating gives CAITSGQGWGYTF.

The chain is built from TRBV10-3 and TRBJ2-7; perhaps TRBD2 as D (5 bases). This CDR3 contains 13 residues. V was clipped by 4 bases and J by 2 bases, with 9 bases between them. CDR1 is ENHRY and CDR2 is SYGVKD in the germline V gene. The CDR3 spells CAISVSGAYEQYF. The DNA of the CDR3 is TGTGCCATCAGTGTATCCGGGGCCTACGAGCAGTACTTC.

This CDR3 reads CASSRWDRGTEAFF. CDR3 nucleotide sequence: TGCGCCAGCAGCAGATGGGACAGGGGAACTGAAGCTTTCTTT. The chain recombines TRBV5-1 with TRBJ1-1, with TRBD1 matching over 10 bases. After removal of 4 bases from V and 5 bases from J, the junction contained 5 bases not matched to a gene. The CDR3 is 14 residues long. CDR1 is SGHRS and CDR2 is YFSETQ in the germline V gene.